This TCR beta chain was documented in a study of blood T cells in healthy people across ages. The CDR3 consists of 14 residues. Trimming removed 5 bases at V and 2 bases at J, with 12 bases between. CDR1 and CDR2 from the germline V gene are SGHNT and YENEEA. A sample-barcoded 5' primer and a J-beta primer mix were used in a second PCR of about 6 to 12 cycles. TCRdb itself ran the 5' RACE reads through MiXCR, one entry per CDR3 protein. The sample records over a million distinct CDR3 sequences, almost 25% being singletons. The same sample was also studied in work on T cells of mothers and their children.

The TCR was taken from a girl aged 2-10 years in good health. Sequences were obtained from blood. The chain couples TRBV11-3 to TRBJ2-5, with D hard to call. The CDR3 region has the DNA TGTGCCAGCAGCCCTCGAAAAAAACAAGAGACCCAGTACTTC. This encodes CASSPRKKQETQYF.